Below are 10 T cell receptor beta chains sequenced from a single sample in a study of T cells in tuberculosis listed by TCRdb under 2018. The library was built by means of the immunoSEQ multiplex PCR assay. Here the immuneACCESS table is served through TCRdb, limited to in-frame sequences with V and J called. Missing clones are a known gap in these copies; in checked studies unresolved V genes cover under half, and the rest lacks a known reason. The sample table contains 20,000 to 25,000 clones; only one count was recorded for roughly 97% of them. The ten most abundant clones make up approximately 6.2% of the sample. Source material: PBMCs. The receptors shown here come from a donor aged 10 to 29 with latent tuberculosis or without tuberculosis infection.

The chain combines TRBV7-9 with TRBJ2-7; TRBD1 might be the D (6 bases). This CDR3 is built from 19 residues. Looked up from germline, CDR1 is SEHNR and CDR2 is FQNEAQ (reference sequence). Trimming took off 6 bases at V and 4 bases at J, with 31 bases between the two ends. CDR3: CASSGKWVSRGKSGYEQYF. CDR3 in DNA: TGTGCCAGCAGTGGGAAGTGGGTGTCCAGGGGCAAGTCTGGGTACGAGCAGTACTTC.

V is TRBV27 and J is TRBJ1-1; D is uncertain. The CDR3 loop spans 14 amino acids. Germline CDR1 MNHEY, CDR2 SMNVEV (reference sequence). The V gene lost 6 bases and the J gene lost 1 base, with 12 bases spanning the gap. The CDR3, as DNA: TGTGCCAGCAGCCCAGGATCAGGGAACACTGAAGCTTTCTTT. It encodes CASSPGSGNTEAFF.

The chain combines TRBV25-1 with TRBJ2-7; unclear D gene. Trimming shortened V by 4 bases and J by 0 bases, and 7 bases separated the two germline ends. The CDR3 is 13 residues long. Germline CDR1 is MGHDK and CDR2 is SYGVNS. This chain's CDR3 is CASSVPSSYEQYF. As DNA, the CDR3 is TGTGCCAGCAGTGTCCCCAGCTCCTACGAGCAGTACTTC.

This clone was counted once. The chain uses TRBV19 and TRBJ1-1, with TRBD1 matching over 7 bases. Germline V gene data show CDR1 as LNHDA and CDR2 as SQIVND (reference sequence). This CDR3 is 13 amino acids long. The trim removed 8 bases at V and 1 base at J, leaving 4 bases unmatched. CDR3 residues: CASVRGENTEAFF. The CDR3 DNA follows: TGTGCCAGTGTCAGGGGGGAGAACACTGAAGCTTTCTTT. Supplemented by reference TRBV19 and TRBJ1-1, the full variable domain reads DGGITQSPKYLFRKEGQNVTLSCEQNLNHDAMYWYRQDPGQGLRLIYYSQIVNDFQKGDIAEGYSVSREKKESFPLTVTSAQKNPTAFYLCASVRGENTEAFFGQGTRLTVV.

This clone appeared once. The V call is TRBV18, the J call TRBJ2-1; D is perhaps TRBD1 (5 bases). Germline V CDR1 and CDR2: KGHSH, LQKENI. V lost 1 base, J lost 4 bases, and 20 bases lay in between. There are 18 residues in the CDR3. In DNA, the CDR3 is TGTGCCAGCTCACCACGAGGCGCAGGGTTCGGTATTTACAATGAGCAGTTCTTC. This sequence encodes CASSPRGAGFGIYNEQFF.

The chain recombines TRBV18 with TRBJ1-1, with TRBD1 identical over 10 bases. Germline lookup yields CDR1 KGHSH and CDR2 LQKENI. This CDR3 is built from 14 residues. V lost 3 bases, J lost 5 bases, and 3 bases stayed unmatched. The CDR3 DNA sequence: TGTGCCAGCTCACCGCGGGGACAGGGGACTGAAGCTTTCTTT. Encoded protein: CASSPRGQGTEAFF.

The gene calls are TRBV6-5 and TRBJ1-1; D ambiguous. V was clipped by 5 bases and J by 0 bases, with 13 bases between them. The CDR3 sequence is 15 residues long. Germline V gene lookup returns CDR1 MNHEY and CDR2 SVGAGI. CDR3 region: CASSTRVPMNTEAFF. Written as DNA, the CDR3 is TGTGCCAGCAGTACCCGGGTTCCGATGAACACTGAAGCTTTCTTT.

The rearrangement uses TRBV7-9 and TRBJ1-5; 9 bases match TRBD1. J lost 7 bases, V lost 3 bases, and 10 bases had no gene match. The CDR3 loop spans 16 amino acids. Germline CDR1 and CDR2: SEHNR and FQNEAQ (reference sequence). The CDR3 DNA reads TGTGCCAGCAGCTTCGGACCGGGACAGGGAGACCAGCCCCAGCATTTT. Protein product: CASSFGPGQGDQPQHF.

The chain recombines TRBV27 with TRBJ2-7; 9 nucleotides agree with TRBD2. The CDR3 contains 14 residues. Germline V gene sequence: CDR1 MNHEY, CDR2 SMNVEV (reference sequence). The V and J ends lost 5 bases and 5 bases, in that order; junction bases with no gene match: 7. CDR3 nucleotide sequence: TGTGCCAGCAGTCCACTAGCGGGTATGAACGAGCAGTACTTC. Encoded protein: CASSPLAGMNEQYF.

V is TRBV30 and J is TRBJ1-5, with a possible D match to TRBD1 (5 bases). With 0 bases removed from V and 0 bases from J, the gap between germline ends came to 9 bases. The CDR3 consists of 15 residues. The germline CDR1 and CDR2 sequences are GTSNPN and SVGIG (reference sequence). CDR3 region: CAWSVRGGSNQPQHF. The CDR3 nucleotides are TGTGCCTGGAGTGTACGGGGGGGTAGCAATCAGCCCCAGCATTTT.